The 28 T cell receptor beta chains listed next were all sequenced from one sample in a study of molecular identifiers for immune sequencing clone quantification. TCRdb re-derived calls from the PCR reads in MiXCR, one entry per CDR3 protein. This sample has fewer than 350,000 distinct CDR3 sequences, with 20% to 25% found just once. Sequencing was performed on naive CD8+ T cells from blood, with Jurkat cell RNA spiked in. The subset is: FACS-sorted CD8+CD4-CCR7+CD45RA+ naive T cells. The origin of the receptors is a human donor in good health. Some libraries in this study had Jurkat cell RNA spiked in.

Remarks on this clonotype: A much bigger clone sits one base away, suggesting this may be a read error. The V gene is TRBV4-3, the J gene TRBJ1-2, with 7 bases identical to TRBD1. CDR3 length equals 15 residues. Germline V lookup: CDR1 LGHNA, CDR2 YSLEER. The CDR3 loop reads CASSQDKQGIYAYTF. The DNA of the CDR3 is TGCGCCAGCAGCCAAGATAAACAGGGGATCTATGCCTACACCTTC.

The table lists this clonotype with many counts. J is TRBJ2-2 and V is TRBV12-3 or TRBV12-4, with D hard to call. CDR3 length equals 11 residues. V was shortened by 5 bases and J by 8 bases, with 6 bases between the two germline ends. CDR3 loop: CASSPLGELFF. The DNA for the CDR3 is TGTGCCAGCAGTCCGTTGGGGGAGCTGTTTTTT.

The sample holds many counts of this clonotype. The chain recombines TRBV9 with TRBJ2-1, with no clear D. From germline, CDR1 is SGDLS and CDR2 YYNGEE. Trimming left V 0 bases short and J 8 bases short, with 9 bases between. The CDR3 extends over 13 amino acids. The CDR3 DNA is TGTGCCAGCAGCGTAGACCTGGCCGATGAGCAGTTCTTC. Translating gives CASSVDLADEQFF.

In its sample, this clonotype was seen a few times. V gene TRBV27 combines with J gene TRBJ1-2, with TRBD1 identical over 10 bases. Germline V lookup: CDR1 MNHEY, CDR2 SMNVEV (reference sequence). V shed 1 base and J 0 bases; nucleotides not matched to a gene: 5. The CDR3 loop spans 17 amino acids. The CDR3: CASSLLGQGQANYGYTF. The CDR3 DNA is TGTGCCAGCAGTTTATTGGGACAGGGGCAAGCTAACTATGGCTACACCTTC.

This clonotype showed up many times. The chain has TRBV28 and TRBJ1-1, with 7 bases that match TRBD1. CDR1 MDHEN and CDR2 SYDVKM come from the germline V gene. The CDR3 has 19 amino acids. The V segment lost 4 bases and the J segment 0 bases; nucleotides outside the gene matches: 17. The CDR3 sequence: CASSSSILRGTELNTEAFF. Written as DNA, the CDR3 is TGTGCCAGCAGTTCCTCTATCCTTCGAGGGACAGAACTGAACACTGAAGCTTTCTTT. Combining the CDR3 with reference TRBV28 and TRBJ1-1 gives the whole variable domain DVKVTQSSRYLVKRTGEKVFLECVQDMDHENMFWYRQDPGLGLRLIYFSYDVKMKEKGDIPEGYSVSREKKERFSLILESASTNQTSMYLCASSSSILRGTELNTEAFFGQGTRLTVV.

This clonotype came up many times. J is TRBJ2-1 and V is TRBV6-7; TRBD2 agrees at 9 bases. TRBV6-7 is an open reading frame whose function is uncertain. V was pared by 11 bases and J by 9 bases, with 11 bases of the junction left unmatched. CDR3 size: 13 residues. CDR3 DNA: TGTGCCTCCCTGGCGGGAGGGCCCGGTGAGCAGTTCTTC. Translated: CASLAGGPGEQFF.

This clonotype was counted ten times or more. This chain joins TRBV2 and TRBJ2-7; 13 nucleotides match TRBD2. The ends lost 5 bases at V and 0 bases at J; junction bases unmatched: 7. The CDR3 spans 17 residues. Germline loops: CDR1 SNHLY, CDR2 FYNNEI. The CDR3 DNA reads TGTGCCAGCAGTCCGGGACTAGCGGGGTTCAGCTCCTACGAGCAGTACTTC. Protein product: CASSPGLAGFSSYEQYF. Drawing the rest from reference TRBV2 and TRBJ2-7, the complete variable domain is EPEVTQTPSHQVTQMGQEVILRCVPISNHLYFYWYRQILGQKVEFLVSFYNNEISEKSEIFDDQFSVERPDGSNFTLKIRSTKLEDSAMYFCASSPGLAGFSSYEQYFGPGTRLTVT.

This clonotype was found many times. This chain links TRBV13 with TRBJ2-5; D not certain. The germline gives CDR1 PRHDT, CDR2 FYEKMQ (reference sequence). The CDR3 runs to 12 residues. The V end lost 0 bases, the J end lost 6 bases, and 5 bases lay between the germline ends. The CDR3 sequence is CASSLGLQTQYF. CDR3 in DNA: TGTGCCAGCAGCTTAGGTCTCCAGACCCAGTACTTC. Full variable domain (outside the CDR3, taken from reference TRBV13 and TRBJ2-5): AAGVIQSPRHLIKEKRETATLKCYPIPRHDTVYWYQQGPGQDPQFLISFYEKMQSDKGSIPDRFSAQQFSDYHSELNMSSLELGDSALYFCASSLGLQTQYFGPGTRLLVL.

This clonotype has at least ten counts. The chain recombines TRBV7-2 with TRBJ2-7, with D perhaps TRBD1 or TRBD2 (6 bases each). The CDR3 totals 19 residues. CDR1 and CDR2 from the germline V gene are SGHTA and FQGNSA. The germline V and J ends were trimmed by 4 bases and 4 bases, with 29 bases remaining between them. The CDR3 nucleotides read TGTGCCAGCAGCTCGCCCGGGACGACCGGGGGCCTATTGATTTACGAGCAGTACTTC. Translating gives CASSSPGTTGGLLIYEQYF.

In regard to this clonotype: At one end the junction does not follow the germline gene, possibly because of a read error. The CDR3 DNA is TGTGCCAACAGTTCCGTCTCGGGGAATCAGCCCCAGCATTTT. Protein sequence: CANSSVSGNQPQHF. This sequence joins TRBV6-5 and TRBJ1-5, with D unclear. The germline V gene encodes CDR1 MNHEY and CDR2 SVGAGI. This CDR3 comprises 14 residues.

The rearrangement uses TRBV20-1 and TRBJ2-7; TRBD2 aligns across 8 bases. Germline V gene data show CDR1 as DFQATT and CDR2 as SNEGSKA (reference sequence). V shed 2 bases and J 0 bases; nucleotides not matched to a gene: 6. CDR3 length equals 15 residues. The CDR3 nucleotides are TGCAGTGCTAGACCGGACGGGGGGGACTCCTACGAGCAGTACTTC. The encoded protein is CSARPDGGDSYEQYF.

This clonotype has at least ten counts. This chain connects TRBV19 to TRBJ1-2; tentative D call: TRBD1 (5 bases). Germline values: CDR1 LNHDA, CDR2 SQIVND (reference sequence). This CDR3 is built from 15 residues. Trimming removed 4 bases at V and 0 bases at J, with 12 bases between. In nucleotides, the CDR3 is TGTGCCAGTAGTACCACAGGAAGAACTAACTATGGCTACACCTTC. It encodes CASSTTGRTNYGYTF.

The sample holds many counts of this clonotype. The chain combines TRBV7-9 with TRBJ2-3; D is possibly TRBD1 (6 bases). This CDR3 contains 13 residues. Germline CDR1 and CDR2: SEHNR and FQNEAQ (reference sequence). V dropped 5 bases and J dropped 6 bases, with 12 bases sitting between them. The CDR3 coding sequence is TGTGCCAGCAGCCCCACAGGGCTCGATACGCAGTATTTT. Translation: CASSPTGLDTQYF.

CDR3 DNA sequence: TGTGCCAGCACCGGGGGAGGTACCTACGAGCAGTACTTC. It codes for CASTGGGTYEQYF. The chain has TRBV6-2 or TRBV6-3 and TRBJ2-7; the D gene is possibly TRBD2 (6 bases). This CDR3 comprises 13 residues. Trimming pared 7 bases from V and 2 bases from J, leaving 12 bases between. Germline V gives CDR1 MNHEY, CDR2 SVGEGT.

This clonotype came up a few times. CDR3 protein: CASSYSPAGGALSHEQYF. In DNA form, the CDR3 reads TGTGCCAGCAGTTACTCTCCAGCGGGAGGAGCCCTTAGCCACGAGCAGTACTTC. The chain has TRBV6-2 or TRBV6-3 and TRBJ2-7; 9 bases align to TRBD2. Germline CDR1 MNHEY, CDR2 SVGEGT. This CDR3 comprises 18 residues. With 0 bases clipped from V and 5 bases from J, the junction kept 14 bases outside the gene matches.

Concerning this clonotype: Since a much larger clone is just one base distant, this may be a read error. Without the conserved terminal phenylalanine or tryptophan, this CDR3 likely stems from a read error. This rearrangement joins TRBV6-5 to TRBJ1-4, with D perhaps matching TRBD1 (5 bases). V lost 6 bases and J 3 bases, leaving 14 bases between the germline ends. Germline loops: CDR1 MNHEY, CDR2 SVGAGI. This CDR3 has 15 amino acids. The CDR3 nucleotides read TGTGCCAGCAGCTACGGGGGGTGGGCTAATGAAAAACTGTTTTCT. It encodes CASSYGGWANEKLFS.

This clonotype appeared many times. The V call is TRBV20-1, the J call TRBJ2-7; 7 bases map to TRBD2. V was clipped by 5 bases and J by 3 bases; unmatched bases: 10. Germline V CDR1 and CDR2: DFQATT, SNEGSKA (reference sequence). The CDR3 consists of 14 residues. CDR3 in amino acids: CSARRTREGYEQYF. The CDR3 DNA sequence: TGCAGTGCTCGGCGGACTAGAGAAGGCTACGAGCAGTACTTC.

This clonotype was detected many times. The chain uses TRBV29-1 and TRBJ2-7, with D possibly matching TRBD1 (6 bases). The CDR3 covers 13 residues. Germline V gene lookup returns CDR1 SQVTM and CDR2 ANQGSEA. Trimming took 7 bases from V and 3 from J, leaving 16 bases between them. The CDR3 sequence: CSARTQTGYEQYF. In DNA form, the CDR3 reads TGCAGCGCCCGAACCCAGACAGGCTACGAGCAGTACTTC.

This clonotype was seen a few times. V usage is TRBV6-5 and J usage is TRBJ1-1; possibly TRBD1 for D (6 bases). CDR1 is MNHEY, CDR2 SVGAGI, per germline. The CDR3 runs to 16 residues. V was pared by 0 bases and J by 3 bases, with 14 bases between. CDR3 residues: CASSYSRGGGDTEAFF. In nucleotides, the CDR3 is TGTGCCAGCAGTTACTCGCGCGGGGGCGGGGACACTGAAGCTTTCTTT.

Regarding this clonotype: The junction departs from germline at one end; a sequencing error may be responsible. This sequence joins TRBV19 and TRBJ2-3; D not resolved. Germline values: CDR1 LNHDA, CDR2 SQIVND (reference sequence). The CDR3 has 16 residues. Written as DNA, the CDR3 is TGTGCCAGTAGTATAGATCTTGGCCTGCCCACAGATACGCGGTATTTT. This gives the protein CASSIDLGLPTDTRYF.

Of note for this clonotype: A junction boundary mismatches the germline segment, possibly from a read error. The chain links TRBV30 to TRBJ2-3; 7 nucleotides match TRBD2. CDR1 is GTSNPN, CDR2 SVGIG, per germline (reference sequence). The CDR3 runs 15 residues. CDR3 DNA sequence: TGTGCCTGGAGTGTGGGCGGGAGTAGCACAGGTACGCAGTATTTT. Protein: CAWSVGGSSTGTQYF.

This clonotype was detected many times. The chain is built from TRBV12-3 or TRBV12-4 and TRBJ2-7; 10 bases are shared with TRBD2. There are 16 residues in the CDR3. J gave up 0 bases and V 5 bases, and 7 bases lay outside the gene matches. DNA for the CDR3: TGTGCCAGCAGTGCTAGCGGGGGACCGTCCTCCTACGAGCAGTACTTC. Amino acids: CASSASGGPSSYEQYF.

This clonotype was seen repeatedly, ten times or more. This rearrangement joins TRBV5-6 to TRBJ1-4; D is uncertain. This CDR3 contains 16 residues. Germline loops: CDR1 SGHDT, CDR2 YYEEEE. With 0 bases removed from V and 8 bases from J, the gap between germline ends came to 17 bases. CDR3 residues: CASSLGAALLSEKLFF. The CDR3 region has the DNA TGTGCCAGCAGCTTGGGCGCAGCCCTTTTAAGCGAAAAACTGTTTTTT.

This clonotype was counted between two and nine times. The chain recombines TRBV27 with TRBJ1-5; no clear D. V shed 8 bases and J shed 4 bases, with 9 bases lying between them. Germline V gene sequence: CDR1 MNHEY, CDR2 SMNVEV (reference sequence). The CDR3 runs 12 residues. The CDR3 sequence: CASGVKNQPQHF. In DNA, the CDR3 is TGTGCCAGCGGGGTAAAAAATCAGCCCCAGCATTTT.

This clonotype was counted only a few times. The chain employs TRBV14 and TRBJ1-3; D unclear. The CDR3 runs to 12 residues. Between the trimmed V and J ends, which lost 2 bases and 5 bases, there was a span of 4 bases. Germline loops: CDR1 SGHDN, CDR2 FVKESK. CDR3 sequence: CASSQSRNTIYF. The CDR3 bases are TGTGCCAGCAGCCAATCCAGAAACACCATATATTTT.

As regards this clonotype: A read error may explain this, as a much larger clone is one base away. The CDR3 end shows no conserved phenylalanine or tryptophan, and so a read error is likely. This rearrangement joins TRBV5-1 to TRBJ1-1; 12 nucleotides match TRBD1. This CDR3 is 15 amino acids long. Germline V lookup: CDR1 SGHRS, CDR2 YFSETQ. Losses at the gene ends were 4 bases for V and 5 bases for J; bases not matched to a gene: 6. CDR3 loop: CASSAGTGGYTEAFL. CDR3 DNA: TGCGCCAGCAGCGCCGGGACAGGGGGCTATACTGAAGCTTTCCTT.

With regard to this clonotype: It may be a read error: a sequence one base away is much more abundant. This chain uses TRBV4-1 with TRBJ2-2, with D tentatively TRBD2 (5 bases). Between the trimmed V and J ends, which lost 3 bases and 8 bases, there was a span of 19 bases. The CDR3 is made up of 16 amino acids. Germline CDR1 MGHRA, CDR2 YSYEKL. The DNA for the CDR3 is TGCGCCAGCAGCCAGGACTCCGGGCTCCTATCTGGGGAGCTGTTTTTT. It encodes CASSQDSGLLSGELFF.

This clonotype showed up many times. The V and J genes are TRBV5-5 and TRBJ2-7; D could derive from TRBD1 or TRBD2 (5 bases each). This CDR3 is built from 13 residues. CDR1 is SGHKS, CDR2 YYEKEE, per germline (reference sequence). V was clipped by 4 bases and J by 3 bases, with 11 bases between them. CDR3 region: CASSMGPSYEQYF. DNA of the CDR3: TGTGCCAGCAGCATGGGACCGAGCTACGAGCAGTACTTC.